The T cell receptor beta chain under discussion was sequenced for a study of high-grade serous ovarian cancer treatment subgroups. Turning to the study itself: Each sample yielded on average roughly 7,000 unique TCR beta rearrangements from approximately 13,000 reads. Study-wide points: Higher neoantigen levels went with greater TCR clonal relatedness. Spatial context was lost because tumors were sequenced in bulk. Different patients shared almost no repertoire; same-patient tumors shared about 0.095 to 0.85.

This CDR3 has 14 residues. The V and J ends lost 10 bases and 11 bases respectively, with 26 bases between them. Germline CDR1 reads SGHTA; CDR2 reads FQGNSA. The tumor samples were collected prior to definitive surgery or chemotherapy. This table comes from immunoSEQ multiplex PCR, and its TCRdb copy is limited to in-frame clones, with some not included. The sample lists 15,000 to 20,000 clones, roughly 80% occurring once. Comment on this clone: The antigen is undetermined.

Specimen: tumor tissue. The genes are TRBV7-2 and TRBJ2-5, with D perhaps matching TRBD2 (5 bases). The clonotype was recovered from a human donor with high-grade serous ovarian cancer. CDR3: CATSTSTTGREQYF. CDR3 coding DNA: TGTGCCACCTCAACCAGTACGACGGGTAGGGAGCAGTACTTC.